The 10 T cell receptor beta chains reported below all come from one sample, sequenced in a study of control samples from healthy donors and cancer patients (dated by TCRdb to 2018 to 2020). The library came from the immunoSEQ multiplex PCR assay. TCRdb limited this immuneACCESS table to in-frame rearrangements with V and J called. A share of clones is missing; checked studies link under half to unresolved V genes, and the rest is unexplained. The sample table lists about 150,000 clones, just over 85% of them with a count of one. The top ten clones comprise more than 1.5% of the sample. The sample taken for sequencing was blood. All receptors derive from a man between 18 and 35 years old in good health.

The gene calls are TRBV5-1 and TRBJ2-5; possible D gene TRBD1, 5 bases. Per germline, CDR1 SGHRS and CDR2 YFSETQ. The CDR3 consists of 13 residues. V lost 2 bases, J lost 2 bases, and 7 bases lay in between. The DNA for the CDR3 is TGCGCCAGCAGCTTATCAGGGCAAGAGACCCAGTACTTC. Protein product: CASSLSGQETQYF.

The chain recombines TRBV19 with TRBJ1-5; 9 positions agree with TRBD1. Germline V gene sequence: CDR1 LNHDA, CDR2 SQIVND (reference sequence). The J segment lost 5 bases and the V segment lost 6 bases, leaving 14 bases of the junction unmatched. CDR3 length equals 17 residues. DNA for the CDR3: TGTGCCAGTAGGACCCAAGGCGCGGGACAGGGATATCAGCCCCAGCATTTT. Amino acids: CASRTQGAGQGYQPQHF.

The chain joins TRBV4-3 to TRBJ2-3; TRBD2 matches at 13 bases. With V trimmed by 1 base and J by 2 bases, 6 bases remained unmatched. The CDR3 totals 18 residues. CDR1 LGHNA and CDR2 YSLEER come from the germline V gene. The CDR3 spells CASSQGRTSGRSTDTQYF. The CDR3 nucleotides are TGCGCCAGCAGCCAAGGTCGGACTAGCGGGAGATCCACAGATACGCAGTATTTT.

This chain connects TRBV5-4 to TRBJ2-5; a possible D gene is TRBD1 (5 bases). V shed 2 bases and J shed 2 bases, with 10 bases lying between them. The CDR3 has 14 residues. Germline V gene sequence: CDR1 SGHNT, CDR2 YYREEE (reference sequence). In DNA, the CDR3 is TGTGCCAGCAGCTTTCTCGGACAACAAGAGACCCAGTACTTC. It yields the protein CASSFLGQQETQYF.

Only a few counts were recorded for this clone. The chain carries TRBV25-1 and TRBJ2-5; 7 bases are shared with TRBD2. Germline V lookup: CDR1 MGHDK, CDR2 SYGVNS. V gave up 2 bases and J gave up 4 bases; unmatched junction bases: 1. This CDR3 region has 13 residues. CDR3 amino acids: CASSEGGGETQYF. CDR3 nucleotide sequence: TGTGCCAGCAGTGAAGGGGGGGGAGAGACCCAGTACTTC.

This clone has more than one count but fewer than ten. The genes are TRBV6-5 and TRBJ1-5; a weak D match, TRBD1 (6 bases). Germline lookup yields CDR1 MNHEY and CDR2 SVGAGI. The V gene lost 5 bases and the J gene lost 3 bases, with 11 bases spanning the gap. The CDR3 is 14 amino acids. CDR3 amino acids: CASSRGQYNQPQHF. For the CDR3, the DNA is TGTGCCAGCAGTCGCGGACAGTACAATCAGCCCCAGCATTTT.

This chain joins TRBV7-9 and TRBJ2-1, with a tentative D call TRBD2 (5 bases). CDR3 length: 15 residues. Germline V gene data show CDR1 as SEHNR and CDR2 as FQNEAQ (reference sequence). The V gene lost 1 base and the J gene lost 0 bases, with 7 bases spanning the gap. The CDR3 protein is CASSLDRGSYNEQFF. CDR3 sequence (DNA): TGTGCCAGCAGCTTAGATCGGGGCTCCTACAATGAGCAGTTCTTC.

The chain employs TRBV19 and TRBJ2-5; D remains unclear. Germline CDR1 is LNHDA and CDR2 is SQIVND (reference sequence). The CDR3 length is 15 residues. V lost 1 base and J lost 1, with 10 bases in between. The CDR3 spells CASSIGGIRQETQYF. Here the CDR3 DNA reads TGTGCCAGTAGTATAGGCGGAATCCGCCAAGAGACCCAGTACTTC.

The CDR3 nucleotides read TGCGCCAGCAGCTTAGAGGGGGAAGAAGAGACCCAGTACTTC. Protein sequence: CASSLEGEEETQYF. J is TRBJ2-5 and V is TRBV5-1; D perhaps matches TRBD1 (6 bases). The CDR3 has 14 amino acids. CDR1 is SGHRS, CDR2 YFSETQ, per germline. The V end lost 2 bases, the J end lost 3 bases, and 11 bases lay between the germline ends.

The sample holds one count of this clone. This sequence joins TRBV2 and TRBJ2-3; TRBD2 might be the D (5 bases). Germline lookup yields CDR1 SNHLY and CDR2 FYNNEI. Trimming left V 11 bases short and J 6 bases short, with 24 bases between. The CDR3 covers 15 residues. The CDR3 sequence: CAGSEDHLPSDTQYF. Here the CDR3 DNA reads TGTGCCGGCTCGGAGGACCACCTCCCTTCGGATACGCAGTATTTT.